This T cell receptor (beta chain) was captured in a study of early T cells in non-severe SARS-CoV-2 infection. Background on the study: The authors sequenced bulk RNA from unsorted whole blood, leaving chains unpaired. Whole-study findings and limits: Anti-spike CD8 specificities were favored by VDJdb matching, whose results missed private and CD4 specificities.

The V end was cut by 2 bases, the J end by 9 bases, with 2 bases between. Germline CDR1 reads MDHEN; CDR2 reads SYDVKM. The CDR3 is 10 amino acids. In its sample, this clonotype was seen a few times. No antigen is known for it. In the library, individual cDNA molecules carried attached unique molecular identifiers. MiXCR was run by TCRdb on the 5' RACE reads, yielding one entry per CDR3 protein. The table includes approximately 50,000 distinct CDR3 sequences, around a tenth detected once. Sequenced input: whole blood. This chain links TRBV28 with TRBJ2-1, with D unclear. The receptor was derived from an adult who was a healthcare worker with PCR-confirmed SARS-CoV-2 infection or an uninfected control (not recorded which). This chain's CDR3 is CASSLGEQFF. The CDR3 coding sequence is TGTGCCAGCAGTTTAGGTGAGCAGTTCTTC. The entire variable domain, with the rest obtained from reference TRBV28 and TRBJ2-1, is as follows: DVKVTQSSRYLVKRTGEKVFLECVQDMDHENMFWYRQDPGLGLRLIYFSYDVKMKEKGDIPEGYSVSREKKERFSLILESASTNQTSMYLCASSLGEQFFGPGTRLTVL.